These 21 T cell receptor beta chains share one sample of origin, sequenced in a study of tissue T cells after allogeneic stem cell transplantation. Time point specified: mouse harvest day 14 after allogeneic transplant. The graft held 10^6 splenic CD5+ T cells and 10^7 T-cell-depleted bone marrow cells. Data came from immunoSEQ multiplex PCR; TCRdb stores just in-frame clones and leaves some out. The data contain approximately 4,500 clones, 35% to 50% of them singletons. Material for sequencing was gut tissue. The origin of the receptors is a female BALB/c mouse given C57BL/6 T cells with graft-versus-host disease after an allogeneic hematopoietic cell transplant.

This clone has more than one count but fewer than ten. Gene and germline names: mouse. The chain's CDR3 is CASSADWGGNYAEQFF. The DNA read from the CDR3 is TGTGCCAGCAGCGCAGACTGGGGGGGTAACTATGCTGAGCAGTTC. V and J are TRBV3 and TRBJ2-1, with 11 bases lining up with TRBD2. Sequencing ends 1 residue short of the CDR3 end; the germline J gene provides the rest. The CDR3 has 16 amino acids. The V segment lost 5 bases and the J segment 0 bases; nucleotides outside the gene matches: 3. Germline values: CDR1 SNHLY, CDR2 FYNGKV (reference sequence).

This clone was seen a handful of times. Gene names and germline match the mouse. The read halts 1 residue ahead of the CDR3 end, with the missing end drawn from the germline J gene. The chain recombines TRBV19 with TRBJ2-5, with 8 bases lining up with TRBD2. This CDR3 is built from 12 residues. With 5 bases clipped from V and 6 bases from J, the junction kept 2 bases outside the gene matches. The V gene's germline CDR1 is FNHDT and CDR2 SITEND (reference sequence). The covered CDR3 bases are TGTGCCAGCAGGGGGGGGCGCGACACCCAGTAC. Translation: CASRGGRDTQY. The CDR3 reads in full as CASRGGRDTQYF.

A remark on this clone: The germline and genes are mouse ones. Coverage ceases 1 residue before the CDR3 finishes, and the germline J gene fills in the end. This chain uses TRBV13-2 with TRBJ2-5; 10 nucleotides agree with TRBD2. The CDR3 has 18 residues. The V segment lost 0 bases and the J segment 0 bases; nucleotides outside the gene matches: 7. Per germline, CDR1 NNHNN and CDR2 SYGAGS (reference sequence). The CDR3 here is CASGDALWGGANQDTQYF. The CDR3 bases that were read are TGTGCCAGCGGTGATGCACTCTGGGGGGGCGCTAACCAAGACACCCAGTAC.

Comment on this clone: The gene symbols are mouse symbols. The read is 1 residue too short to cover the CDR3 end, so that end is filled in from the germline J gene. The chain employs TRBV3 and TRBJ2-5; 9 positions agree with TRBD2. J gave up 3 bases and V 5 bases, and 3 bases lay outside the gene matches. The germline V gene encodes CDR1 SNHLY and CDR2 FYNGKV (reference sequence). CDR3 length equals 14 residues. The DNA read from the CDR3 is TGTGCCAGCAGCCGACTGGGGGCTCAAGACACCCAGTAC. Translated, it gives CASSRLGAQDTQY. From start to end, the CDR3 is CASSRLGAQDTQYF.

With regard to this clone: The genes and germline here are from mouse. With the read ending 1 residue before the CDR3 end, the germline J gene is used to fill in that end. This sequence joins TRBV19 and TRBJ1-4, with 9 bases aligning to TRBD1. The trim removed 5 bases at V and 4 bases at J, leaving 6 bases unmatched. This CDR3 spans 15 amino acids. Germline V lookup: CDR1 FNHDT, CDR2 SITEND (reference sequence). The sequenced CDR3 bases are TGTGCCAGCAGCCCCGGGACAGGGAGCAACGAAAGATTATTT. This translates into CASSPGTGSNERLF. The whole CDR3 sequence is CASSPGTGSNERLFF.

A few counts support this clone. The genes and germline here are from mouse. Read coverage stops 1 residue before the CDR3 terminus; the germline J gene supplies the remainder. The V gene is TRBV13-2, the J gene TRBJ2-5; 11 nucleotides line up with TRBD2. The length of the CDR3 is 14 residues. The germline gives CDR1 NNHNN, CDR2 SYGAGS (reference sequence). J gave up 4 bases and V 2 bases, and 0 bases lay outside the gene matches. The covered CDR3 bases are TGTGCCAGCGGTGAGACTGGGGGGGAAGACACCCAGTAC. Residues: CASGETGGEDTQY. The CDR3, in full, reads CASGETGGEDTQYF.

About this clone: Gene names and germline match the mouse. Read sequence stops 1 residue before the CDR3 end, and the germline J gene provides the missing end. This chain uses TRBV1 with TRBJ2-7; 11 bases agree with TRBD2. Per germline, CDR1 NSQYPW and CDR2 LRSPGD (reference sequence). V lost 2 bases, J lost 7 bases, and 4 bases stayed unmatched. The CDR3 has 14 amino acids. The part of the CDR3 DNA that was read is TGCACCTGCAGTGCACGGGACTGGGGGAGGGAACAGTAC. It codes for CTCSARDWGREQY. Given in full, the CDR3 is CTCSARDWGREQYF.

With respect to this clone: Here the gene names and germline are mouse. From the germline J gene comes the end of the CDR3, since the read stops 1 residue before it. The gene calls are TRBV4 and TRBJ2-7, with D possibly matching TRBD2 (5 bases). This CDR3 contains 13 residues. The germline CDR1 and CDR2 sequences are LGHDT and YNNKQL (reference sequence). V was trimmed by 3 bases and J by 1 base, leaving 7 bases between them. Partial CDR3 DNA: TGTGCCAGCAGCTACCTGGGTTCCTATGAACAGTAC. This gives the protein CASSYLGSYEQY. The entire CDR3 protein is CASSYLGSYEQYF.

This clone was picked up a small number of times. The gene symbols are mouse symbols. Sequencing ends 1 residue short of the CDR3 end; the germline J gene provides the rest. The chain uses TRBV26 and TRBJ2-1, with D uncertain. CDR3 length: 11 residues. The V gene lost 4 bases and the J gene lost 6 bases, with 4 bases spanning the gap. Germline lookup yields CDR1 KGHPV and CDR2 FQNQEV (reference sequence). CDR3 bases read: TGTGCCAGCAGTCCACTTGCTGAGCAGTTC. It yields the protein CASSPLAEQF. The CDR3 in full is CASSPLAEQFF.

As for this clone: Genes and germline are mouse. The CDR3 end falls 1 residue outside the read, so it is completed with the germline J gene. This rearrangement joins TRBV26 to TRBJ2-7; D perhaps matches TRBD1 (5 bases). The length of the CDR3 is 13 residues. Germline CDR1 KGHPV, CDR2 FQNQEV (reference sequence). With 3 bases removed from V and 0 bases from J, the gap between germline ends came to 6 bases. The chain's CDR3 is CASSLQGSYEQYF. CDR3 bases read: TGTGCCAGCAGTCTTCAGGGCTCCTATGAACAGTAC.

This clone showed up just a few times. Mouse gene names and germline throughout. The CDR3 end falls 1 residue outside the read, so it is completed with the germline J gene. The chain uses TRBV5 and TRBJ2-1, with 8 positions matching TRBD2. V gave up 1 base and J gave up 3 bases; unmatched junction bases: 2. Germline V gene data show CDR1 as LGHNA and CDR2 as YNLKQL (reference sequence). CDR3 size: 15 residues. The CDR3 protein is CASSQAGGIYAEQFF. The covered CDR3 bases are TGTGCCAGCAGCCAAGCTGGGGGGATCTATGCTGAGCAGTTC.

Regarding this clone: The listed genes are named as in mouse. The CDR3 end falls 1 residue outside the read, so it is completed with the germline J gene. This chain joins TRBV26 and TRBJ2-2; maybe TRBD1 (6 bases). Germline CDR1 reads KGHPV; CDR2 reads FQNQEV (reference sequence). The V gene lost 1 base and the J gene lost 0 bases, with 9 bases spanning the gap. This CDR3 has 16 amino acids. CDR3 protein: CASSLLQGSNTGQLYF. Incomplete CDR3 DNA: TGTGCCAGCAGTCTGTTACAGGGATCAAACACCGGGCAGCTCTAC.

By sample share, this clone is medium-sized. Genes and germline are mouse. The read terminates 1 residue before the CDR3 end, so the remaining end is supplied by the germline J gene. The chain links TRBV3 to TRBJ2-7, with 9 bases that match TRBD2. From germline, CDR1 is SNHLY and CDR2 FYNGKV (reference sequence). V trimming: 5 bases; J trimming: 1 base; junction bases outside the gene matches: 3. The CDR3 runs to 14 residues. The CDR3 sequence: CASSRGTGSYEQYF. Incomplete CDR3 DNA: TGTGCCAGCAGCCGCGGGACTGGGTCCTATGAACAGTAC.

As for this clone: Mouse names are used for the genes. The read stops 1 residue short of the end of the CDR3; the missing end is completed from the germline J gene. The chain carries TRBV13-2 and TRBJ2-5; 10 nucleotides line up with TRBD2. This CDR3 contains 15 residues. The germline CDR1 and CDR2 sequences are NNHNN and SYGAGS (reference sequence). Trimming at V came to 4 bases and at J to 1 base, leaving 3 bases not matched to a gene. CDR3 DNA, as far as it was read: TGTGCCAGCGGTCCGGGACTGGGGCACCAAGACACCCAGTAC. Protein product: CASGPGLGHQDTQY. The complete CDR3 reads CASGPGLGHQDTQYF.

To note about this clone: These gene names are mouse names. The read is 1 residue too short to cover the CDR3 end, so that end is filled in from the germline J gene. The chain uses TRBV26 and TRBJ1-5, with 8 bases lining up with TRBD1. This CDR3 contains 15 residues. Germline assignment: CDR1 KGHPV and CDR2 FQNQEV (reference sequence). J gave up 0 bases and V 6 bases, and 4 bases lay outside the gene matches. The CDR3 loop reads CASSPGGYNNQAPLF. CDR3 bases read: TGTGCCAGCAGCCCAGGGGGCTATAACAACCAGGCTCCGCTT.

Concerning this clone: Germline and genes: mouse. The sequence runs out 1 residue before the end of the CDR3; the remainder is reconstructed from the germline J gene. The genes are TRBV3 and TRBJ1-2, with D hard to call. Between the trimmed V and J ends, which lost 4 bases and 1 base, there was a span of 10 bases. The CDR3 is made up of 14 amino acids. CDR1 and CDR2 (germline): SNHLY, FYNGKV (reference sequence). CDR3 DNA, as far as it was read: TGTGCCAGCAGCTCCGGGCTCGGAAACTCCGACTACACC. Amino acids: CASSSGLGNSDYT. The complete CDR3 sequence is CASSSGLGNSDYTF.

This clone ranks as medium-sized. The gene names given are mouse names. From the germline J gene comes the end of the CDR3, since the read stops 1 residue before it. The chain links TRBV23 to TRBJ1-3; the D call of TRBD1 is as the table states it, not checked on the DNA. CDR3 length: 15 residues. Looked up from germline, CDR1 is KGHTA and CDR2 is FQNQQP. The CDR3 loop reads CSSSPEINSGNTLYF. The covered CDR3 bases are TGCTCCAGCAGTCCAGAGATCAATTCTGGAAATACGCTCTAT.

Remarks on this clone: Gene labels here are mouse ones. CDR3 sequence: CASSQDWGGQYF. The sequenced CDR3 bases are TGTGCCAGCAGCCAAGACTGGGGGGGCCAGTAC. The chain recombines TRBV3 with TRBJ2-5; 11 bases line up with TRBD2. The read terminates 1 residue before the CDR3 end, so the remaining end is supplied by the germline J gene. The V and J ends lost 5 bases and 11 bases, in that order; junction bases with no gene match: 3. CDR3 length: 12 residues. CDR1 is SNHLY, CDR2 FYNGKV, per germline (reference sequence).

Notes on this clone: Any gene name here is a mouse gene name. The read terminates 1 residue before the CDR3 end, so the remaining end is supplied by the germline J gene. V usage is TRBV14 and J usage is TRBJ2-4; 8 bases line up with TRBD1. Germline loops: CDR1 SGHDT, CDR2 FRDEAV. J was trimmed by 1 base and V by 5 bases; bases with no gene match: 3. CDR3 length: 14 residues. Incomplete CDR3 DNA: TGTGCCAGCAGCTCGACAGGGGGTCAAAACACCTTGTAC. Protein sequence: CASSSTGGQNTLY. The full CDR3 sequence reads CASSSTGGQNTLYF.

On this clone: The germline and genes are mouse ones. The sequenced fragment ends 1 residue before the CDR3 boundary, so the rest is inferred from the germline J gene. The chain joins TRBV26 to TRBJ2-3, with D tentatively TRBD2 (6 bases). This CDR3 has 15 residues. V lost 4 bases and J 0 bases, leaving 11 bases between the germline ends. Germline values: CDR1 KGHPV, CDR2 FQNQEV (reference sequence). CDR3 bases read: TGTGCCAGCAGTCCCACTGGGATTAGTGCAGAAACGCTGTAT. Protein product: CASSPTGISAETLY. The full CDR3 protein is CASSPTGISAETLYF.

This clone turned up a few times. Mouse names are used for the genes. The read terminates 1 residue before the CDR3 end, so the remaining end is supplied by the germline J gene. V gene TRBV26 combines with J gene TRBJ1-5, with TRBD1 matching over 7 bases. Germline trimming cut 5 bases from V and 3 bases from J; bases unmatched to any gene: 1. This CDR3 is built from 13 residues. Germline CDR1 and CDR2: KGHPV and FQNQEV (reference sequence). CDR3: CASSWDSNQAPLF. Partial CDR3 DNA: TGTGCCAGCAGTTGGGACAGCAACCAGGCTCCGCTT.